The present entry profiles one TCR beta chain with its context. The data belong to a study of blood T cell repertoires in COVID-19. Overall study context: T cells, B-cell-depleted T cells, or PBMCs supplied cDNA or gDNA.

This CDR3 is built from 14 residues. The germline V gene has CDR1 SNHLY and CDR2 FYNNEI. V dropped 4 bases and J dropped 4 bases, with 10 bases sitting between them. Produced via immunoSEQ multiplex PCR; TCRdb's table is partial and in-frame only. The sample consists of some 95,000 clones, about 86% of them appearing once. Input material: peripheral blood. V usage is TRBV2 and J usage is TRBJ2-2; D perhaps matches TRBD1 (5 bases). This clonotype was sampled from an older man with active or convalescent COVID-19. The CDR3 is CASSAPDSTGELFF. CDR3 coding DNA: TGTGCCAGCAGTGCCCCAGACAGCACCGGGGAGCTGTTTTTT.